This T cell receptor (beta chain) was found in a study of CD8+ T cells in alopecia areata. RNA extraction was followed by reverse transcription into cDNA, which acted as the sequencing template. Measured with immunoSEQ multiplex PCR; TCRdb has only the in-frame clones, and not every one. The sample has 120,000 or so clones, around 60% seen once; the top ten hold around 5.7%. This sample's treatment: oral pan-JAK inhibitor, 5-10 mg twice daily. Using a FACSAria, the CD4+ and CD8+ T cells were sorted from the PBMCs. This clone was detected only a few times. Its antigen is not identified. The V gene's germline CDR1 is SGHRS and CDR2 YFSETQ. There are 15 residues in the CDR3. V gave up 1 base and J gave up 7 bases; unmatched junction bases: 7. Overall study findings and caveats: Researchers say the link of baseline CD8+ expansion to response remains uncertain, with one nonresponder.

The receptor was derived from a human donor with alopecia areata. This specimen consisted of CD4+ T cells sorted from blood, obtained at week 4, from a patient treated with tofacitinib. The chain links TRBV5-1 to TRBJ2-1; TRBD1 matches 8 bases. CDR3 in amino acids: CASSLPRGLGNEQFF. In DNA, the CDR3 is TGCGCCAGCAGCTTGCCCAGGGGGCTTGGTAATGAGCAGTTCTTC. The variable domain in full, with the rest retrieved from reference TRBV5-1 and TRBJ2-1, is KAGVTQTPRYLIKTRGQQVTLSCSPISGHRSVSWYQQTPGQGLQFLFEYFSETQRNKGNFPGRFSGRQFSNSRSEMNVSTLELGDSALYLCASSLPRGLGNEQFFGPGTRLTVL.